The 9 T cell receptor beta chains presented below share a single source sample, sequenced in a study of blood T cells in healthy people across ages. With a J-beta primer mix and a sample-barcoded 5' primer, a second PCR ran roughly 6 to 11 cycles. MiXCR, applied by TCRdb to the 5' RACE reads, yields one record per CDR3 protein. In the table there are some 690,000 distinct CDR3 sequences, about 20% of which are singletons. Sample: blood. All receptors come from a man between 65 and 85 years old in good health.

The chain carries TRBV11-2 and TRBJ2-7; 7 bases map to TRBD1. Trimming took 1 base from V and 1 from J; bases not matched to a gene: 4. The V gene's germline CDR1 is SGHAT and CDR2 FQNNGV. The CDR3 runs 15 residues. CDR3 in amino acids: CASSLVWDRSYEQYF. Written as DNA, the CDR3 is TGTGCCAGCAGCTTAGTCTGGGACAGATCCTACGAGCAGTACTTC.

This clonotype was seen only a few times. The gene calls are TRBV9 and TRBJ1-1, with D hard to call. Germline CDR1 is SGDLS and CDR2 is YYNGEE. CDR3 length: 14 amino acids. V shed 4 bases and J shed 1 base, with 11 bases lying between them. CDR3 coding DNA: TGTGCCAGCAGCCTTGAGCACACGAACACTGAAGCTTTCTTT. Translation: CASSLEHTNTEAFF.

This clonotype was seen only a few times. This chain joins TRBV6-2 or TRBV6-3 and TRBJ2-1; D call uncertain. The CDR3 has 13 amino acids. The germline V gene has CDR1 MNHEY and CDR2 SVGEGT. V shed 4 bases and J shed 3 bases, with 7 bases lying between them. The DNA of the CDR3 is TGTGCCAGCAGTTCCACTCACTACAATGAGCAGTTCTTC. This sequence encodes CASSSTHYNEQFF.

This chain links TRBV20-1 with TRBJ2-3, with 9 positions matching TRBD2. V trimming: 3 bases; J trimming: 1 base; junction bases outside the gene matches: 11. The CDR3 covers 17 residues. The V gene's germline CDR1 is DFQATT and CDR2 SNEGSKA (reference sequence). The CDR3 DNA reads TGCAGTGCTAGTTTCATTTCAGCGGGAGGCCGCACAGATACGCAGTATTTT. It encodes CSASFISAGGRTDTQYF.

The chain combines TRBV11-2 with TRBJ1-4; D gene uncertain. Germline-derived CDR1 and CDR2 are SGHAT and FQNNGV. This CDR3 contains 14 residues. Trimming stripped 1 base from V and 8 bases from J, with 11 bases between. CDR3 sequence: CASSLGEIREKLFF. The CDR3 bases are TGTGCCAGCAGCTTAGGGGAGATAAGAGAAAAACTGTTTTTT. The variable domain in full, completed from reference TRBV11-2 and TRBJ1-4, reads EAGVAQSPRYKIIEKRQSVAFWCNPISGHATLYWYQQILGQGPKLLIQFQNNGVVDDSQLPKDRFSAERLKGVDSTLKIQPAKLEDSAVYLCASSLGEIREKLFFGSGTQLSVL.

In nucleotides, the CDR3 is TGCGCCAGCAGCACACGGACAGGGGGTAACTCTGGAAACACCATATATTTT. Protein sequence: CASSTRTGGNSGNTIYF. The chain employs TRBV5-1 and TRBJ1-3; 10 nucleotides line up with TRBD1. CDR1 SGHRS and CDR2 YFSETQ come from the germline V gene. The CDR3 is 17 amino acids. J lost 0 bases, V lost 4 bases, and 7 bases had no gene match.

This clonotype has just a few counts. This sequence joins TRBV5-5 and TRBJ2-1, with D possibly being TRBD1 (6 bases). The V end lost 0 bases, the J end lost 4 bases, and 14 bases lay between the germline ends. Germline V gene sequence: CDR1 SGHKS, CDR2 YYEKEE (reference sequence). The CDR3 spans 16 residues. The CDR3 reads CASSLALGALYNEQFF. The CDR3 DNA follows: TGTGCCAGCAGCTTGGCCCTGGGGGCTCTGTACAATGAGCAGTTCTTC.

The gene calls are TRBV12-3 or TRBV12-4 and TRBJ2-1, with 9 nucleotides matching TRBD2. The CDR3 contains 17 residues. J lost 1 base, V lost 7 bases, and 11 bases had no gene match. CDR3 sequence (DNA): TGTGCCAGCAAAGATAGCGGGAGCGGAATTTCCTACAATGAGCAGTTCTTC. Translating gives CASKDSGSGISYNEQFF.

This clonotype was seen only a few times. The chain combines TRBV4-3 with TRBJ2-5; 7 nucleotides line up with TRBD1. The CDR3 spans 16 residues. CDR1 is LGHNA and CDR2 is YSLEER in the germline V gene. V shed 0 bases, J shed 5 bases, and the junction held 9 bases outside the gene matches. The CDR3 here is CASSQDLFRGRETQYF. CDR3 DNA: TGCGCCAGCAGCCAAGATCTTTTTAGGGGGCGGGAGACCCAGTACTTC.